These 14 T cell receptor beta chains originate from one sample sequenced in a study of identifying expanded T cells in peripheral blood. The protocol was immunoSEQ multiplex PCR, while the TCRdb copy is restricted to in-frame clones and leaves out a portion. The sample lists around 100,000 clones; about 90% were seen once. Sequenced input: blood. Receptor source: a person aged 18 to 75 in good health.

The chain combines TRBV5-1 with TRBJ1-6; D remains ambiguous. Looked up from germline, CDR1 is SGHRS and CDR2 is YFSETQ. The CDR3 spans 13 residues. V was shortened by 1 base and J by 10 bases, with 9 bases between the two germline ends. The CDR3 loop is CASSLIDDSPLHF. CDR3 nucleotide sequence: TGCGCCAGCAGCTTGATTGACGACTCACCCCTCCACTTT.

The V and J genes are TRBV5-6 and TRBJ2-3; TRBD1 is a possible D gene (6 bases). Germline V gives CDR1 SGHDT, CDR2 YYEEEE. V gave up 3 bases and J gave up 4 bases, with 9 bases separating them. CDR3 size: 13 residues. CDR3 in DNA: TGTGCCAGCAGCTGGACAGATTCAGATACGCAGTATTTT. Protein sequence: CASSWTDSDTQYF.

The V call is TRBV4-1, the J call TRBJ1-1, with D maybe TRBD1 (5 bases). The CDR3 loop spans 15 amino acids. The germline CDR1 and CDR2 sequences are MGHRA and YSYEKL. V dropped 4 bases and J dropped 6 bases, with 18 bases sitting between them. DNA for the CDR3: TGCGCCAGCAGCCGGGTCCGAGGGAAAGGGGCTGAAGCTTTCTTT. Translating gives CASSRVRGKGAEAFF.

The gene calls are TRBV10-3 and TRBJ1-3, with a tentative D call TRBD1 (6 bases). The CDR3 is made up of 14 amino acids. V was pared by 11 bases and J by 0 bases, with 14 bases between. Germline values: CDR1 ENHRY, CDR2 SYGVKD. The CDR3 spells CASKGVSSGNTIYF. The CDR3 DNA follows: TGTGCCTCCAAGGGGGTGAGCTCTGGAAACACCATATATTTT.

The chain couples TRBV19 to TRBJ1-1; TRBD1 matches at 10 bases. Germline CDR1 LNHDA, CDR2 SQIVND (reference sequence). V was pared by 3 bases and J by 3 bases, with 7 bases of the junction left unmatched. The CDR3 extends over 16 amino acids. The CDR3 sequence is CASSIPTGGSDTEAFF. The CDR3 region has the DNA TGTGCCAGTAGTATCCCGACAGGGGGCAGCGACACTGAAGCTTTCTTT.

V gene TRBV2 combines with J gene TRBJ1-1; D unresolved. The CDR3 spans 12 residues. The germline V gene encodes CDR1 SNHLY and CDR2 FYNNEI. The germline V and J ends were trimmed by 6 bases and 7 bases, with 12 bases remaining between them. The CDR3 nucleotides read TGTGCCAGCAGGAACCCCCAAGATGAAGCTTTCTTT. It yields the protein CASRNPQDEAFF.

The chain links TRBV19 to TRBJ1-2, with TRBD1 as a possible D gene (5 bases). This CDR3 region has 16 residues. The germline V gene encodes CDR1 LNHDA and CDR2 SQIVND (reference sequence). Between the trimmed V and J ends, which lost 3 bases and 4 bases, there was a span of 18 bases. This CDR3 reads CASSISPRGAGYGYTF. CDR3 DNA sequence: TGTGCCAGTAGTATCTCTCCGCGAGGGGCCGGCTATGGCTACACCTTC.

The table lists this clone with a count of one. This chain uses TRBV12-5 with TRBJ2-7; 12 bases line up with TRBD2. From germline, CDR1 is LGHNT and CDR2 FRNRAP. The ends lost 1 base at V and 2 bases at J; junction bases unmatched: 3. The length of the CDR3 is 16 residues. The CDR3 nucleotides are TGTGCTAGTGGTTTGGGACTAGCGGGAGCCACCTACGAGCAGTACTTC. It specifies CASGLGLAGATYEQYF.

The genes are TRBV5-4 and TRBJ2-5; D is unresolved. Trimming removed 2 bases at V and 5 bases at J, with 10 bases between. The CDR3 has 13 amino acids. Germline V lookup: CDR1 SGHNT, CDR2 YYREEE (reference sequence). The CDR3 nucleotides are TGTGCCAGCAGCTTACCCTCCGGGGAGACCCAGTACTTC. It yields the protein CASSLPSGETQYF.

The rearrangement links TRBV21-1 to TRBJ1-5; the D call in the table, TRBD1, was not verified against the DNA. TRBV21-1 is noted as a pseudogene. This CDR3 is 21 amino acids long. CDR3 residues: CASSKALYSYVGTGDDQPQHF. CDR3 sequence (DNA): TGTGCCAGCAGCAAAGCGCTTTATTCATACGTCGGGACAGGGGATGATCAGCCCCAGCATTTT.

A word on this clone: The junction shows a germline mismatch at one end, possibly a read error. The chain couples TRBV6-1 to TRBJ2-7; D is undetermined. The germline gives CDR1 MNHNS, CDR2 SASEGT. CDR3 size: 16 residues. CDR3 protein: CASSEREQRLSYEQYF. DNA of the CDR3: TGTGCTAGCAGTGAAAGAGAACAGCGTCTCTCCTACGAGCAGTACTTC.

V and J are TRBV9 and TRBJ1-6, with 7 positions matching TRBD1. The CDR3 consists of 15 residues. Germline V CDR1 and CDR2: SGDLS, YYNGEE. Losses at the gene ends were 0 bases for V and 8 bases for J; bases not matched to a gene: 5. Written as DNA, the CDR3 is TGTGCCAGCAGCGTAGGGGACAGTCTAGATTCACCCCTCCACTTT. Translated, it gives CASSVGDSLDSPLHF. Variable domain in full (rest from reference TRBV9 and TRBJ1-6): DSGVTQTPKHLITATGQRVTLRCSPRSGDLSVYWYQQSLDQGLQFLIQYYNGEERAKGNILERFSAQQFPDLHSELNLSSLELGDSALYFCASSVGDSLDSPLHFGNGTRLTVT.

The chain is built from TRBV10-2 and TRBJ2-7; TRBD1 matches 9 bases. V trimming: 4 bases; J trimming: 3 bases; junction bases outside the gene matches: 1. Germline CDR1 and CDR2: WSHSY and SAAADI. This CDR3 has 13 residues. The CDR3 DNA reads TGCGCCAGCAGTGCGGACAGGGGCTACGAGCAGTACTTC. Translating it yields CASSADRGYEQYF.

Worth noting for this clone: At one boundary the junction diverges from the germline segment, which might be a read error. The CDR3 DNA reads TGTGCCGGCAGCGGGAGTCTTTACAATGAGCAGTTCTTC. Its translation is CAGSGSLYNEQFF. J is TRBJ2-1 and V is TRBV2, with 8 bases lining up with TRBD2. The CDR3 length is 13 residues. Germline assignment: CDR1 SNHLY and CDR2 FYNNEI.